Below, one TCR beta chain is given with its context. The antigen it binds to is not known. Base qualities are missing; no much larger clone stands one base away. The sample comes from a study of shared clonotypes between healthy human individuals (dated by TCRdb to 2018 to 2020). Notes on the research overall: A couple of women and a few men aged 18 to 49 years were included in the cohort. Per donor, three plates each were used for CD4 naive and CD4 memory, two for CD8 naive, and one for CD8 memory. To estimate repertoire size and how much clonotype sharing occurs between individuals, the study deeply sequenced the blood TCR repertoires of about five healthy adults. Different laboratories and diverse techniques were used to prepare libraries and sequence TCR repertoires, to increase sequencing depth and limit assay-specific biases. Between about 0.9 and 8.9 billion PBMCs per donor were obtained by leukapheresis.

TCR CDR3 regions were amplified from genomic DNA by multiplex PCR using the deep immunoSEQ assay. Extracted genomic DNA from each cell subset was distributed evenly across all wells of several immunoSEQ 96-well plates, and each plate was treated as a replicate. For sorted subsets, around 0.2 ug genomic DNA, equal to approximately 30,000 T cell genomes, was loaded into each replicate PCR. Purified libraries were quantified with a Qubit 3.0 fluorometer, sized on a Bioanalyzer 2100, and re-quantified with the KAPA Library Quantification kit. Each immunoSEQ 96-well plate was sequenced on its own single-read 150-cycle Illumina NextSeq 550 flow cell. Under the source paper's analysis protocol: Because the immunoSEQ output held only junctional sequences and lacked quality scores, the filtering could not match the filtering applied to full-length reads. Sequences were annotated with PyIR, a Python wrapper for IgBLAST v1.9, and V/J genes and CDR3 were assigned using IMGT germline references. Reads with weak V/J assignments (E-value above 1e-6), missing CDR3, stop codons, out-of-frame junctions, or ambiguous translated residues were removed. V3J clonotypes were defined as sequences sharing the same inferred V gene, J gene, and CDR3 amino acid sequence. Percentage overlap between repertoires was calculated by dividing the number of shared unique clonotypes by the size of the smaller repertoire. Three approaches were used to assess repertoire richness: RTK rarefaction, the Chao1 estimator, and Recon v2.1 estimates of unobserved clonotypes. Generation probabilities for all TCRbeta clonotypes obtained by the gDNA method from a handful of donors were computed using OLGA. Entries here come from immuneACCESS through TCRdb and include only in-frame sequences with V and J called. Some clones fail to appear in such tables; in the studies checked, an unresolved V gene covers under half of the shortfall, and the cause of the remainder is unknown. Clone size and the V and J calls come from that table; the DNA yielded D and trimming. The sample yields 1,400,000 or so clones; less than 99% were counted once. Roughly 0.36% of the sample is held by the ten biggest clonotypes.

Healthy HIV-negative adults with no recently reported acute infections or vaccinations were included as donors. Only Caucasian adults living in Nashville, Tennessee, USA were represented among the donors. CD4+ T cells were enriched by magnetic negative selection; naive cells were then positively selected on CD45RA, and the negative fraction formed the memory subset. Blood was obtained by leukapheresis, after which PBMCs were separated by Ficoll-Histopaque density gradient centrifugation and cryopreserved in liquid nitrogen vapor phase. Analytical flow cytometry was used to check the purity and quantity of every magnetically sorted T cell population. From each sorted fraction, genomic DNA was isolated and quantified by UV absorbance on a Nanodrop 2000c. General findings and caveats noted by the study authors: Because the study included a small number of donors, the genetic and exposure-history diversity represented was limited. Incomplete sequencing was indicated by rarefaction of sorted-subset datasets, despite the large sequencing depth. Compared with non-shared clonotypes, the clonotypes found in all four sorted-subset donors had higher generation probabilities. Sharing across several donors was observed for around 5% of naive CD4, 3.5% of naive CD8, about 2.5% of memory CD4, and roughly 0.4% of memory CD8 clonotypes. Sampling was restricted to blood, and TCR repertoires in tissues likely differ from the TCR repertoires found in blood. Pairwise subsampling led to the expectation that sequencing depth would affect the degree of clonotype sharing among donors. Estimated clonotype richness was generally larger for naive than for memory subsets.

V and J are trimmed by 2 bases and 2 bases, and the gene matches miss 5 bases of the junction. There are 15 amino acids in the CDR3, from cysteine to phenylalanine inclusive. Only CDR3 DNA is held: 45 bases, read in frame from base 1. The germline V gene (reference sequence) provides CDR1 PRHDT and CDR2 FYEKMQ. The receptor's source is a young man in good health. The V gene is TRBV13 and the J gene is TRBJ2-7, with 8 junctional bases fitting TRBD1. The specimen was naive CD4+ T cells sorted from blood. The cell subset or site label here, explained by the study, means: CD45RA+ positively selected. The CDR3 corresponds to CASSLRAGGPYEQYF. The DNA is as follows: TGTGCCAGCAGCTTACGGGCAGGGGGCCCCTACGAGCAGTACTTC. Reference TRBV13 and TRBJ2-7 genes cover what lies past the CDR3, so the full variable domain is AAGVIQSPRHLIKEKRETATLKCYPIPRHDTVYWYQQGPGQDPQFLISFYEKMQSDKGSIPDRFSAQQFSDYHSELNMSSLELGDSALYFCASSLRAGGPYEQYFGPGTRLTVT.